This T cell receptor (beta chain) was identified in a study of cytomegalovirus exposure and HLA in healthy donors. Study conclusions and caveats: The authors later found most CMV-associated TCR beta chains appeared HLA-restricted. The investigators catalogued 150 or so TCR beta chains as cytomegalovirus-associated. In vitro confirmation showed three CMV-associated chains to be CMV antigen specific.

The donors comprised healthy bone marrow donors. The PCR contained 60 Vbeta and 13 Jbeta primers. Profiling relied on immunoSEQ multiplex PCR, and the TCRdb table lists in-frame clones only, not all of them. The sample shows 95,000 to 150,000 clones, about two thirds of them seen only once. The CDR3 extends over 14 amino acids. Per the germline V gene, CDR1 is SGHRS and CDR2 is YFSETQ. Unmatched junction bases numbered 6, after V lost 4 bases and J lost 4 bases. Worth noting for this clone: The antigen is undetermined.

This chain joins TRBV5-1 and TRBJ2-5; TRBD1 matches at 8 bases. This sequence originates from a woman aged 40 to 50 in good health and CMV-seropositive. Sequencing used PBMCs. CDR3 bases: TGCGCCAGCAGCAGCAACAGGGGGTCAGAGACCCAGTACTTC. Residues: CASSSNRGSETQYF.